These 10 T cell receptor beta chains originate from one sample sequenced in a study of T cell responses to AZD1222 COVID-19 vaccine. The table came from immunoSEQ multiplex PCR; TCRdb's copy has only in-frame clones and leaves some out. The data contain roughly 190,000 clones, 90% to 95% of them singletons. The sample was peripheral blood, taken 28 days after the second AZD1222 dose. Receptor source: an adult who received the AZD1222 COVID-19 vaccine.

V and J are TRBV7-8 and TRBJ1-1; TRBD1 matches 11 bases. CDR1 and CDR2 (germline): SGHVS, FQNEAQ. The CDR3 covers 13 residues. V lost 5 bases to trimming and J lost 7 bases; unmatched junction nucleotides: 3. CDR3: CASSPDRGREAFF. The CDR3 DNA follows: TGTGCCAGCAGCCCGGACAGGGGGCGTGAAGCTTTCTTT. Looking up the rest from reference TRBV7-8 and TRBJ1-1 gives the full variable domain: GAGVSQSPRYKVAKRGQDVALRCDPISGHVSLFWYQQALGQGPEFLTYFQNEAQLDKSGLPSDRFFAERPEGSVSTLKIQRTQQEDSAVYLCASSPDRGREAFFGQGTRLTVV.

CDR3 loop: CASSDSLFSPLHF. The CDR3 nucleotides are TGTGCCAGTAGCGACAGCCTTTTTTCACCCCTCCACTTT. J is TRBJ1-6 and V is TRBV19, with a possible D match to TRBD1 (5 bases). Germline V gene sequence: CDR1 LNHDA, CDR2 SQIVND (reference sequence). The CDR3 extends over 13 amino acids. V gave up 6 bases and J gave up 9 bases, with 12 bases separating them.

This rearrangement joins TRBV18 to TRBJ1-2; 11 nucleotides match TRBD1. V trimming: 3 bases; J trimming: 6 bases; junction bases outside the gene matches: 9. The CDR3 spans 16 residues. Germline V gene data show CDR1 as KGHSH and CDR2 as LQKENI. The CDR3 here is CASSPGIGTGGDGYTF. The CDR3 DNA is TGTGCCAGCTCACCGGGCATCGGGACAGGGGGTGATGGCTACACCTTC.

This clone was seen once. The chain uses TRBV2 and TRBJ1-1, with 7 bases lining up with TRBD1. Germline trimming cut 6 bases from V and 2 bases from J; bases unmatched to any gene: 9. CDR3 length: 15 residues. Germline CDR1 reads SNHLY; CDR2 reads FYNNEI. The CDR3 region is CASRSRTGLNTEAFF. CDR3 coding DNA: TGTGCCAGCAGATCGCGGACAGGACTAAACACTGAAGCTTTCTTT.

V usage is TRBV12-3 or TRBV12-4 and J usage is TRBJ2-7; D uncertain. The CDR3 totals 13 residues. Between the trimmed V and J ends, which lost 3 bases and 2 bases, there was a span of 8 bases. The CDR3 DNA is TGTGCCAGCAGTTTGGGTAGGGCCTACGAGCAGTACTTC. Its translation: CASSLGRAYEQYF.

The V call is TRBV9, the J call TRBJ1-1; possible D gene TRBD1, 5 bases. The V gene's germline CDR1 is SGDLS and CDR2 YYNGEE. The CDR3 has 16 residues. The V gene lost 0 bases and the J gene lost 1 base, with 13 bases spanning the gap. The CDR3 nucleotides are TGTGCCAGCAGCGTAGCTCTGGGACGAAGGAACACTGAAGCTTTCTTT. Translated: CASSVALGRRNTEAFF. Full variable domain (outside the CDR3, taken from reference TRBV9 and TRBJ1-1): DSGVTQTPKHLITATGQRVTLRCSPRSGDLSVYWYQQSLDQGLQFLIQYYNGEERAKGNILERFSAQQFPDLHSELNLSSLELGDSALYFCASSVALGRRNTEAFFGQGTRLTVV.

This clone was recorded many times. J is TRBJ1-1 and V is TRBV29-1; D remains unclear. The CDR3 runs 12 residues. Looked up from germline, CDR1 is SQVTM and CDR2 is ANQGSEA. V lost 7 bases and J lost 1, with 10 bases in between. The DNA of the CDR3 is TGCAGCGGGGGAGGGTCGAACACTGAAGCTTTCTTT. This encodes CSGGGSNTEAFF.

V usage is TRBV5-8 and J usage is TRBJ1-4, with 7 bases that match TRBD1. V dropped 4 bases and J dropped 4; count of bases not matched to a gene: 10. The V gene's germline CDR1 is SGHTS and CDR2 YDEGEE. There are 16 residues in the CDR3. The DNA for the CDR3 is TGTGCCAGCAGCCCGGGACAGAGAAATCTTAATGAAAAACTGTTTTTT. Translation: CASSPGQRNLNEKLFF.

The chain couples TRBV27 to TRBJ2-7; TRBD2 matches at 7 bases. Germline CDR1 reads MNHEY; CDR2 reads SMNVEV (reference sequence). J gave up 3 bases and V 5 bases, and 4 bases lay outside the gene matches. This CDR3 comprises 13 residues. The CDR3 loop reads CASSRSGIYEQYF. CDR3 bases: TGTGCCAGCAGTCGGAGCGGGATCTACGAGCAGTACTTC.

V usage is TRBV7-2 and J usage is TRBJ2-2; D perhaps matches TRBD1 (5 bases). V was trimmed by 1 base and J by 0 bases, leaving 12 bases between them. This CDR3 has 17 residues. Per the germline V gene, CDR1 is SGHTA and CDR2 is FQGNSA. CDR3 sequence (DNA): TGTGCCAGCAGCTTAGGAAGGCTAGGGGCGAACACCGGGGAGCTGTTTTTT. Protein sequence: CASSLGRLGANTGELFF.